This TCR beta chain was identified in a study of radiation and T cells in renal cell carcinoma. Looked up from germline, CDR1 is SGHTA and CDR2 is FQGTGA. Trimming took 5 bases from V and 5 from J, leaving 12 bases between them. The CDR3 extends over 13 amino acids. Time point noted: blood 4 weeks post-SBRT, at nephrectomy. Stated treatment: 15 Gy SBRT to primary tumor, nephrectomy 4 weeks later. Some clones are missing from TCRdb's copy, which holds only in-frame ones; the method was immunoSEQ multiplex PCR. In the table there are over 85,000 clones, around four fifths of which are singletons. The sequence came from a man over 45 with renal cell carcinoma. Material: blood, obtained from a patient whose treatment included radiotherapy and nephrectomy. This chain connects TRBV7-3 to TRBJ2-5; D is perhaps TRBD1 or TRBD2 (6 bases each). This CDR3 reads CASSPQGGETQYF. CDR3 nucleotides: TGTGCCAGCAGCCCCCAAGGGGGGGAGACCCAGTACTTC.